Sequencing of this T cell receptor (beta chain) was carried out in a study of T cells in Graves' hyperthyroidism and ophthalmopathy. Looking at the study overall: Peripheral blood collection took place at initial diagnosis, before any treatment.

TCR beta CDR3 regions were amplified from RNA. First-round RT-PCR of the TCR CDR3 relied on the HTBI primer set. TCRdb redid the calling of the multiplex PCR reads with MiXCR, one entry per CDR3 protein. Of roughly 800,000 distinct CDR3 sequences detected, about two fifths appear once; the ten largest clones hold about 8.9%. Study observations and caveats: A median about 6.2 months before onset, the model predicted ophthalmopathy.

CDR1 and CDR2 from the germline V gene are MGHDK and SYGVNS. The length of the CDR3 is 15 residues. Deletions cut 2 bases from V and 0 bases from J, with 10 bases between. This clonotype has ten or more counts. What it recognizes is unknown. The V and J genes are TRBV25-1 and TRBJ1-1, with D possibly matching TRBD1 (5 bases). The sample consisted of blood. This receptor was taken from a man aged 18-30 years with Graves' hyperthyroidism. CDR3 in amino acids: CASSEQGSLNTEAFF. DNA for the CDR3: TGTGCCAGCAGTGAACAGGGATCTTTGAACACTGAAGCTTTCTTT. The variable domain in full, completed from reference TRBV25-1 and TRBJ1-1, reads EADIYQTPRYLVIGTGKKITLECSQTMGHDKMYWYQQDPGMELHLIHYSYGVNSTEKGDLSSESTVSRIRTEHFPLTLESARPSHTSQYLCASSEQGSLNTEAFFGQGTRLTVV.